These 18 T cell receptor beta chains originate from one sample sequenced in a study of T-cell memory formation after mild COVID-19. A single record per CDR3 protein comes from TCRdb applying MiXCR to the 5' RACE reads. The data contain about half a million distinct CDR3 sequences, 15% to 20% of them singletons. The sample consisted of PBMCs or a T cell subset sorted from them (not recorded which). These receptors came from an adult woman who had mild COVID-19 (a few samples of this study predate the infection). Cell type and time point are not known.

The chain employs TRBV24-1 and TRBJ2-1; TRBD2 is a possible D gene (6 bases). Trimming took off 1 base at V and 1 base at J, with 13 bases between the two ends. The CDR3 is 17 residues long. Germline-derived CDR1 and CDR2 are KGHDR and SFDVKD. The CDR3 is CATSDFRGAGSYNEQFF. In DNA form, the CDR3 reads TGTGCCACCAGTGATTTCCGCGGGGCTGGTTCCTACAATGAGCAGTTCTTC.

In its sample, this clonotype was seen a few times. The gene calls are TRBV5-1 and TRBJ2-3; no reliable D call. Per germline, CDR1 SGHRS and CDR2 YFSETQ. Trimming removed 2 bases from V and 2 bases from J, with 9 bases in between. The CDR3 totals 14 residues. The CDR3 region is CASSFSGFTDTQYF. The CDR3 nucleotides read TGCGCCAGCAGCTTCTCCGGGTTCACAGATACGCAGTATTTT.

The rearrangement uses TRBV9 and TRBJ2-7, with TRBD2 identical over 7 bases. The CDR3 is 12 amino acids. J was trimmed by 6 bases and V by 5 bases; bases with no gene match: 5. CDR1 is SGDLS, CDR2 YYNGEE, per germline. The CDR3 spells CASSSSGREQYF. CDR3 in DNA: TGTGCCAGCAGTAGTAGCGGGCGCGAGCAGTACTTC.

This clonotype was seen a few times. The chain uses TRBV5-1 and TRBJ2-4; D remains unclear. Germline CDR1 reads SGHRS; CDR2 reads YFSETQ. With 0 bases removed from V and 9 bases from J, the gap between germline ends came to 13 bases. The CDR3 totals 14 residues. CDR3 region: CASSLGSNRVIQYF. The DNA for the CDR3 is TGCGCCAGCAGCTTGGGTAGTAATCGCGTCATTCAGTACTTC. Looking up the rest from reference TRBV5-1 and TRBJ2-4 gives the full variable domain: KAGVTQTPRYLIKTRGQQVTLSCSPISGHRSVSWYQQTPGQGLQFLFEYFSETQRNKGNFPGRFSGRQFSNSRSEMNVSTLELGDSALYLCASSLGSNRVIQYFGAGTRLSVL.

The rearrangement links TRBV6-1 to TRBJ2-1; D is uncertain. The CDR3 is 14 residues long. Germline-derived CDR1 and CDR2 are MNHNS and SASEGT. V gave up 2 bases and J gave up 6 bases, with 11 bases separating them. DNA for the CDR3: TGTGCCAGCAGTGAATCATTACCGGGCAATGAGCAGTTCTTC. Amino acid sequence: CASSESLPGNEQFF.

This clonotype showed up just a few times. The chain is built from TRBV20-1 and TRBJ2-3, with D unclear. Germline V lookup: CDR1 DFQATT, CDR2 SNEGSKA (reference sequence). Trimming stripped 2 bases from V and 5 bases from J, with 14 bases between. This CDR3 is built from 14 residues. The CDR3 DNA is TGCAGTGCTAGATCGTCTGGTTATAAAGATACGCAGTATTTT. Its protein is CSARSSGYKDTQYF.

The chain links TRBV25-1 to TRBJ2-1; D is undetermined. V was trimmed by 0 bases and J by 13 bases, leaving 7 bases between them. The CDR3 has 11 residues. Germline V gene lookup returns CDR1 MGHDK and CDR2 SYGVNS. The CDR3 DNA follows: TGTGCCAGCAGTGAATATTTGGGTCAGTTCTTC. This encodes CASSEYLGQFF.

In its sample, this clonotype was seen a few times. The V and J genes are TRBV5-1 and TRBJ1-2, with D unclear. This CDR3 has 15 amino acids. CDR1 and CDR2 from the germline V gene are SGHRS and YFSETQ. Trimming stripped 0 bases from V and 5 bases from J, with 14 bases between. The CDR3 region is CASSLGLTEGYGYTF. The CDR3 nucleotides read TGCGCCAGCAGCTTGGGGTTGACTGAGGGATATGGCTACACCTTC.

This clonotype was seen a few times. The chain recombines TRBV6-5 with TRBJ2-7; TRBD2 agrees at 9 bases. Trimming cost V 3 bases and J 2 bases; bases outside gene matches: 5. The CDR3 is 15 residues long. The germline CDR1 and CDR2 sequences are MNHEY and SVGAGI. CDR3 in DNA: TGTGCCAGCAGTTATATGGCGGGAGGGCCCTACGAGCAGTACTTC. Its protein product is CASSYMAGGPYEQYF.

The chain links TRBV12-3 or TRBV12-4 to TRBJ2-7; D is tentatively TRBD1 or TRBD2 (5 bases each). V was trimmed by 0 bases and J by 0 bases, leaving 9 bases between them. The CDR3 length is 15 residues. The CDR3 sequence: CASSLALGASYEQYF. The CDR3 nucleotides are TGTGCCAGCAGTTTAGCGCTCGGGGCCTCCTACGAGCAGTACTTC.

This sequence joins TRBV11-1 and TRBJ2-1; D might be TRBD1 or TRBD2, each matching 6 bases. The germline V and J ends were trimmed by 5 bases and 8 bases, with 10 bases remaining between them. Per the germline V gene, CDR1 is SGHAT and CDR2 is FQDESV (reference sequence). The CDR3 is made up of 12 amino acids. In DNA form, the CDR3 reads TGTGCCAGCAGCCCGGGGGCGGATGAGCAGTTCTTC. As protein: CASSPGADEQFF.

The sample holds a few counts of this clonotype. V gene TRBV7-8 combines with J gene TRBJ1-5; 8 bases are a match to TRBD1. The CDR3 covers 13 residues. V lost 4 bases, J lost 9 bases, and 5 bases stayed unmatched. CDR1 and CDR2 from the germline V gene are SGHVS and FQNEAQ. CDR3: CASSSDRERPQHF. CDR3 DNA sequence: TGTGCCAGCAGCTCGGACAGGGAACGGCCCCAGCATTTT.

The chain employs TRBV5-1 and TRBJ2-3, with TRBD2 identical over 14 bases. The CDR3 totals 14 residues. After removal of 7 bases from V and 5 bases from J, the junction contained 3 bases not matched to a gene. Germline lookup yields CDR1 SGHRS and CDR2 YFSETQ. The CDR3: CASGLAGGRDTQYF. DNA of the CDR3: TGCGCCAGCGGACTAGCGGGGGGCAGAGATACGCAGTATTTT.

This clonotype has only a few counts. V and J are TRBV7-2 and TRBJ1-2; 7 bases map to TRBD1. Per the germline V gene, CDR1 is SGHTA and CDR2 is FQGNSA. This CDR3 contains 14 residues. Trimming cost V 7 bases and J 7 bases; bases outside gene matches: 12. For the CDR3, the DNA is TGTGCCAGCACCCCCCGGAGGGGGCCGGGTGGCTACACCTTC. Its translation: CASTPRRGPGGYTF. The entire variable domain, with the rest obtained from reference TRBV7-2 and TRBJ1-2, is as follows: GAGVSQSPSNKVTEKGKDVELRCDPISGHTALYWYRQSLGQGLEFLIYFQGNSAPDKSGLPSDRFSAERTGGSVSTLTIQRTQQEDSAVYLCASTPRRGPGGYTFGSGTRLTVV.

This clonotype was seen only a few times. The rearrangement uses TRBV24-1 and TRBJ2-1; D possibly corresponds to TRBD1 (6 bases). Germline CDR1 KGHDR, CDR2 SFDVKD. This CDR3 has 17 residues. The V gene lost 4 bases and the J gene lost 0 bases, with 15 bases spanning the gap. The CDR3 sequence is CATSDPLGQRSYNEQFF. CDR3 nucleotides: TGTGCCACCAGTGACCCCTTAGGACAGCGCTCCTACAATGAGCAGTTCTTC.

This sequence joins TRBV20-1 and TRBJ1-6, with D tentatively TRBD1 (6 bases). Germline V gene sequence: CDR1 DFQATT, CDR2 SNEGSKA (reference sequence). V was shortened by 3 bases and J by 6 bases, with 6 bases between the two germline ends. There are 12 residues in the CDR3. CDR3 sequence (DNA): TGCAGTGCTAGCAGGGGTAATTCACCCCTCCACTTT. It codes for CSASRGNSPLHF.

The chain has TRBV10-2 and TRBJ2-1; weak D call: TRBD1 (6 bases). The CDR3 extends over 16 amino acids. In germline, CDR1 is WSHSY, CDR2 SAAADI. The V gene lost 9 bases and the J gene lost 8 bases, with 26 bases spanning the gap. CDR3 residues: CASQSAYGTLIDEQFF. CDR3 nucleotide sequence: TGCGCCAGTCAGAGCGCTTACGGGACACTTATAGATGAGCAGTTCTTC.

The rearrangement links TRBV7-9 to TRBJ1-2; D is possibly TRBD1 (5 bases). CDR3 size: 13 residues. Germline V gene sequence: CDR1 SEHNR, CDR2 FQNEAQ (reference sequence). The ends were cut back, 7 bases at V and 2 bases at J, with 11 bases in the middle. The CDR3 coding sequence is TGTGCCAGCACCCCAGCAGGGAACTATGGCTACACCTTC. It codes for CASTPAGNYGYTF.